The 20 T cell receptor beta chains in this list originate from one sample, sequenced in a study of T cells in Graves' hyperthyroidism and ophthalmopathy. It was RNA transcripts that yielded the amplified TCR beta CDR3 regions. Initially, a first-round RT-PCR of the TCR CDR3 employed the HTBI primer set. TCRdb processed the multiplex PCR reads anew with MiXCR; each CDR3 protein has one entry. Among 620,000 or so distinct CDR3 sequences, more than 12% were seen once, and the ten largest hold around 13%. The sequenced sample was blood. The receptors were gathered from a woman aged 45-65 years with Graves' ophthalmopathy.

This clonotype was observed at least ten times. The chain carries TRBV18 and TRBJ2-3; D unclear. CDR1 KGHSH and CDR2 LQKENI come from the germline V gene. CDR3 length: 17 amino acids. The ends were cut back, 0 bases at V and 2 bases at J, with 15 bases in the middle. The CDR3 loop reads CASSPPVTHPHTDTQYF. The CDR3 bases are TGTGCCAGCTCACCACCCGTTACACATCCACACACAGATACGCAGTATTTT.

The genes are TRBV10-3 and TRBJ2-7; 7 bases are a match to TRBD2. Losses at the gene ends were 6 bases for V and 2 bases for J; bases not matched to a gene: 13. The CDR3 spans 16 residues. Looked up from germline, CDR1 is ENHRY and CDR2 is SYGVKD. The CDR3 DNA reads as TGTGCCATCAGCCTCGATGCACGGGGAGGGGCCTACGAGCAGTACTTC. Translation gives CAISLDARGGAYEQYF.

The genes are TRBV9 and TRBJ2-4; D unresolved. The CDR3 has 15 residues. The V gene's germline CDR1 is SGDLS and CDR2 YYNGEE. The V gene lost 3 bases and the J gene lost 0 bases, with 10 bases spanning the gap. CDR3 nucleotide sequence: TGTGCCAGCAGCGACCATACGGAAGCCAAAAACATTCAGTACTTC. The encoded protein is CASSDHTEAKNIQYF.

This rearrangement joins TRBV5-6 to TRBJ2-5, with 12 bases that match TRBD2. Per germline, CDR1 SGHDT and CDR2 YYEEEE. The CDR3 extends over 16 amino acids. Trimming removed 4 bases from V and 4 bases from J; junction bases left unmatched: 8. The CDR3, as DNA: TGTGCCAGCAGCGGTGGACTAGCGGGAAGGTCAGAGACCCAGTACTTC. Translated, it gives CASSGGLAGRSETQYF.

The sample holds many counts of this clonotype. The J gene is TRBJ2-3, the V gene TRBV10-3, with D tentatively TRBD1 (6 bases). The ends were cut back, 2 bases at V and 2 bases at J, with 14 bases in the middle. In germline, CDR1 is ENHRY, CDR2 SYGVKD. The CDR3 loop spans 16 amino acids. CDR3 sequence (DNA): TGTGCCATCAGTGAGAGAAAGAGACAGGTCACAGATACGCAGTATTTT. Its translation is CAISERKRQVTDTQYF.

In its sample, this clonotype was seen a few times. The CDR3 region is CASSLDWGNTGELFF. CDR3 nucleotide sequence: TGTGCCAGCAGCTTGGACTGGGGGAACACCGGGGAGCTGTTTTTT. The chain uses TRBV7-2 and TRBJ2-2, with a tentative D call TRBD2 (5 bases). V was clipped by 3 bases and J by 1 base, with 9 bases between them. The CDR3 totals 15 residues. Germline V gene lookup returns CDR1 SGHTA and CDR2 FQGNSA.

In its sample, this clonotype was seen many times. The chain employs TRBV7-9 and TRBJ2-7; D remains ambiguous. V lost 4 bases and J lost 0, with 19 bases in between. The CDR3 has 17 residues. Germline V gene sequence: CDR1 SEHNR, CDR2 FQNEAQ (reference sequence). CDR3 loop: CASSSPHSVDSSYEQYF. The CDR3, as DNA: TGTGCCAGCAGCTCACCCCACTCGGTAGATAGCTCCTACGAGCAGTACTTC.

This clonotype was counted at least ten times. This CDR3 reads CASSTGLAGSSYEQYF. As DNA, the CDR3 is TGTGCCAGCAGTACCGGACTAGCGGGCAGCTCCTACGAGCAGTACTTC. The V and J genes are TRBV27 and TRBJ2-7; 11 nucleotides line up with TRBD2. V was pared by 5 bases and J by 0 bases, with 6 bases of the junction left unmatched. The CDR3 is made up of 16 amino acids. Germline CDR1 and CDR2: MNHEY and SMNVEV (reference sequence).

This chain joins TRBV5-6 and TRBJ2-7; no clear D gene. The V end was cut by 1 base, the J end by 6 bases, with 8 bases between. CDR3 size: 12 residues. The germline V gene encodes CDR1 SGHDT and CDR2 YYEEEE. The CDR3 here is CASSLTVGEQYF. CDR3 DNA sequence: TGTGCCAGCAGCTTGACAGTAGGCGAGCAGTACTTC.

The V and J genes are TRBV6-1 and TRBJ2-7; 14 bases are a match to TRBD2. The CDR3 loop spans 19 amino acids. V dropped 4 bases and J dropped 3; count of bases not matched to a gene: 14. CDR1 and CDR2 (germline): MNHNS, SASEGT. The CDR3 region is CASSGKPGLAGGTVYEQYF. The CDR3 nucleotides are TGTGCCAGCAGTGGAAAGCCTGGACTAGCGGGAGGAACCGTCTACGAGCAGTACTTC.

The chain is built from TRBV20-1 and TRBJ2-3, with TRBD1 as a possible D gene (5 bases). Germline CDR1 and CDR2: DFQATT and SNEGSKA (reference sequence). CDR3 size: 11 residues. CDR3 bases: TGCAGCGCGACAGTCGGGGATACGCAGTATTTT. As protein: CSATVGDTQYF.

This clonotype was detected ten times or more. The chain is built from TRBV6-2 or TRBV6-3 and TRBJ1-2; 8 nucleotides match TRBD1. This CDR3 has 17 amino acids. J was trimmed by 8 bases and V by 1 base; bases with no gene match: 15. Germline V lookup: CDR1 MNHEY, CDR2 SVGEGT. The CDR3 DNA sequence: TGTGCCAGCAGTTACTTCCCGGGACAGGAGCCCCGGAACGGCTACACCTTC. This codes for CASSYFPGQEPRNGYTF.

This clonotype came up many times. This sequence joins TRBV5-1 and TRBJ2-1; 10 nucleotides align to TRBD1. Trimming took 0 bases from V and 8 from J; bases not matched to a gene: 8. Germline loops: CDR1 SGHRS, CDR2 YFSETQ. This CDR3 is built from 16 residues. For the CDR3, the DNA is TGCGCCAGCAGCTTGGCGGGACAGGGGAATAGGGATGAGCAGTTCTTC. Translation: CASSLAGQGNRDEQFF.

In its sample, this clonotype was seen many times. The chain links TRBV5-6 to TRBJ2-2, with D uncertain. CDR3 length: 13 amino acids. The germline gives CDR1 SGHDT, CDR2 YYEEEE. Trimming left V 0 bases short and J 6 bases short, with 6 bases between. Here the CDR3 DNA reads TGTGCCAGCAGCTTGGCGGGTCCCGGGGAGCTGTTTTTT. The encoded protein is CASSLAGPGELFF.

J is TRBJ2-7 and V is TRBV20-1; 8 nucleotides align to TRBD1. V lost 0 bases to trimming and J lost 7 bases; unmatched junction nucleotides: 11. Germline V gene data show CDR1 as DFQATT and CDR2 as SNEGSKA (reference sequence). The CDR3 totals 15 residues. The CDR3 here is CSARELGQGAGEQYF. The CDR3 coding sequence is TGCAGTGCTAGAGAGTTGGGGCAGGGGGCGGGGGAGCAGTACTTC.

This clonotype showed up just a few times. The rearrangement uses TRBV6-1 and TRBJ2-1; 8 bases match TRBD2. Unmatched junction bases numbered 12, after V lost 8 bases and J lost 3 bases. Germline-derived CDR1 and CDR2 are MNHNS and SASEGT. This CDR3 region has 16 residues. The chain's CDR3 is CASQKSRTSSYNEQFF. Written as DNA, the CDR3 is TGTGCCAGCCAAAAATCAAGGACTAGCAGCTACAATGAGCAGTTCTTC.

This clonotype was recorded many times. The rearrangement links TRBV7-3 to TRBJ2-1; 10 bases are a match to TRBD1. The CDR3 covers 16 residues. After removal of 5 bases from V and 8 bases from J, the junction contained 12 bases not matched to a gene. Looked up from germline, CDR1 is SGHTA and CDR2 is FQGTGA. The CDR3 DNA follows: TGTGCCAGCAGCGTCACCGGGACAGGGGTTGTGGATGAGCAGTTCTTC. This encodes CASSVTGTGVVDEQFF.

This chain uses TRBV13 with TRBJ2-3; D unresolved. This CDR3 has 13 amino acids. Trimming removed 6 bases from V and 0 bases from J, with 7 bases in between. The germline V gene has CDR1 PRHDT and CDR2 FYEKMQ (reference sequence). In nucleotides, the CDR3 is TGTGCCAGCAGTATGGACAGCACAGATACGCAGTATTTT. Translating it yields CASSMDSTDTQYF.

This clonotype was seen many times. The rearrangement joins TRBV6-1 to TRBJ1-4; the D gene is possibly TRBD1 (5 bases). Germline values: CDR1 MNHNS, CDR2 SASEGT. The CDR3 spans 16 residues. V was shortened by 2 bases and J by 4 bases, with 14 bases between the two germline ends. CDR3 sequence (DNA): TGTGCCAGCAGTGAAACCCACGGGCAGGGTAATGAAAAACTGTTTTTT. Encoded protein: CASSETHGQGNEKLFF.

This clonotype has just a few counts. CDR3 region: CASNEVSSYNEQFF. The CDR3 DNA is TGTGCCAGCAACGAGGTGAGCTCCTACAATGAGCAGTTCTTC. The chain joins TRBV7-9 to TRBJ2-1; D uncertain. The CDR3 is 14 amino acids. The V and J ends lost 7 bases and 0 bases respectively, with 10 bases between them. Germline V gene data show CDR1 as SEHNR and CDR2 as FQNEAQ (reference sequence).